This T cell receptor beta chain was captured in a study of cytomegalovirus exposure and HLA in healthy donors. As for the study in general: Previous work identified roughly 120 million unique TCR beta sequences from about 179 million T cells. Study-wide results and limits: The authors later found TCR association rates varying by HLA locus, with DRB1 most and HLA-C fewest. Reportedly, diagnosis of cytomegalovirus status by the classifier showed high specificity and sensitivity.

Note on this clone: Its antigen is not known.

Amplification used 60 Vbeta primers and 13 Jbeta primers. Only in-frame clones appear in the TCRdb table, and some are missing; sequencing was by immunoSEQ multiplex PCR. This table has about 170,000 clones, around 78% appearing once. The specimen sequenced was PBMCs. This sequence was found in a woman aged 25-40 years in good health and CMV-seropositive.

In DNA form, the CDR3 reads TGTGCCAGCAGCTCCCTCAGGGGGGAGGTTGGCTACACCTTC. It encodes CASSSLRGEVGYTF. The V gene is TRBV7-9, the J gene TRBJ1-2; TRBD1 aligns across 7 bases. The CDR3 consists of 14 residues. From germline, CDR1 is SEHNR and CDR2 FQNEAQ (reference sequence). V dropped 4 bases and J dropped 7; count of bases not matched to a gene: 9. The whole variable domain, remainder taken from reference TRBV7-9 and TRBJ1-2, is DTGVSQNPRHKITKRGQNVTFRCDPISEHNRLYWYRQTLGQGPEFLTYFQNEAQLEKSRLLSDRFSAERPKGSFSTLEIQRTEQGDSAMYLCASSSLRGEVGYTFGSGTRLTVV.